The clone carrying this T cell receptor (beta chain) was counted once. V was clipped by 1 base and J by 4 bases; unmatched bases: 0. The length of the CDR3 is 15 residues. The germline gives CDR1 SGHNT, CDR2 YYREEE (reference sequence). The sample comes from a study of T cell responses to AZD1222 COVID-19 vaccine. Assay: immunoSEQ multiplex PCR; the TCRdb copy retains only in-frame clones and omits some. The sample gives just over 80,000 clones, about 87% of which show up once; around 5.8% is in the top ten. This material consisted of peripheral blood, taken on day 0 of AZD1222 vaccination. This receptor was identified in an adult in good health. The chain employs TRBV5-4 and TRBJ2-3; 13 bases fit TRBD2. CDR3 sequence (DNA): TGTGCCAGCAGCTTGACTAGCGGGGGGGCAGATACGCAGTATTTT. This encodes CASSLTSGGADTQYF.